Listed below are T cell receptor beta chains from one sample, sequenced in a study of blood T cell repertoires in COVID-19. Here immunoSEQ multiplex PCR was the method, and the copy in TCRdb shows in-frame clones only, minus some. The profile shows 50,000 to 65,000 clones, about two thirds of them singletons. The material sequenced was peripheral blood. The origin of the receptors is a woman aged 65 to 85 with COVID-19, enrolled during active disease. CDR3s include the opening cysteine and the closing phenylalanine or tryptophan. A D gene is named only where the DNA matches it firmly.

D gene,J gene,V gene,CDR3 protein
TRBD1,TRBJ1-1,TRBV6-1,CASRPTGGRGEAFF
-,TRBJ2-3,TRBV7-9,CASSSEGDTQYF
TRBD1,TRBJ2-3,TRBV5-8,CASSLQGADTQYF
TRBD2,TRBJ2-3,TRBV4-2,CASTLKEAGGTDTQYF
-,TRBJ2-2,TRBV4-2,CASSQDSASVGTGELFF
-,TRBJ2-5,TRBV21-1,CASSKEEAAETQYF
TRBD1,TRBJ1-1,TRBV5-1,CASSLEGTGLNTEAFF
TRBD2,TRBJ2-2,TRBV11-2,CASGASGRAGYTGELFF
-,TRBJ1-3,TRBV11-3,CASSLSGPGNTIYF
-,TRBJ1-1,TRBV7-6,CASSMQPGLMNTEAFF
-,TRBJ2-1,TRBV6-5,CASSLNDWFSEQFF
TRBD1,TRBJ1-2,TRBV9,CASSPSDRGYGYTF
-,TRBJ2-1,TRBV19,CASSMGSRLAGNYNEQFF
TRBD1,TRBJ1-2,TRBV6-2/TRBV6-3,CASSWKGALGYTF
TRBD2,TRBJ2-3,TRBV2,CASSDPGLAGGTSTDTQYF
TRBD2,TRBJ2-2,TRBV7-2,CASSLGLADYTGELFF
TRBD1,TRBJ1-1,TRBV13,CASSFRDRGPNTEAFF
TRBD2,TRBJ2-3,TRBV4-2,CASSQGRAGGRTDTQYF